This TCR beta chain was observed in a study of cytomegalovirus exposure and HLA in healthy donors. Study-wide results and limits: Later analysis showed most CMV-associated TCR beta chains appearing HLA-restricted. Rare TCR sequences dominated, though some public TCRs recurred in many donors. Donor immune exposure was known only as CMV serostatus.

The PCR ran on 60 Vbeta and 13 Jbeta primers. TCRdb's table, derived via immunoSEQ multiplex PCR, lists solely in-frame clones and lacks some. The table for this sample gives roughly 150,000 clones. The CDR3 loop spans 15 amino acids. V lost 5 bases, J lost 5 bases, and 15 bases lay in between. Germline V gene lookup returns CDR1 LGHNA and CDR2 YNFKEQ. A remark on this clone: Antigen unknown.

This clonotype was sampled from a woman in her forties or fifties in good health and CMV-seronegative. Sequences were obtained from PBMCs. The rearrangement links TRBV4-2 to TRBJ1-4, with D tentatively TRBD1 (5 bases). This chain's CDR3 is CASSRPGAGNEKLFF. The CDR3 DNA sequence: TGTGCCAGCAGCAGGCCGGGAGCAGGGAATGAAAAACTGTTTTTT.